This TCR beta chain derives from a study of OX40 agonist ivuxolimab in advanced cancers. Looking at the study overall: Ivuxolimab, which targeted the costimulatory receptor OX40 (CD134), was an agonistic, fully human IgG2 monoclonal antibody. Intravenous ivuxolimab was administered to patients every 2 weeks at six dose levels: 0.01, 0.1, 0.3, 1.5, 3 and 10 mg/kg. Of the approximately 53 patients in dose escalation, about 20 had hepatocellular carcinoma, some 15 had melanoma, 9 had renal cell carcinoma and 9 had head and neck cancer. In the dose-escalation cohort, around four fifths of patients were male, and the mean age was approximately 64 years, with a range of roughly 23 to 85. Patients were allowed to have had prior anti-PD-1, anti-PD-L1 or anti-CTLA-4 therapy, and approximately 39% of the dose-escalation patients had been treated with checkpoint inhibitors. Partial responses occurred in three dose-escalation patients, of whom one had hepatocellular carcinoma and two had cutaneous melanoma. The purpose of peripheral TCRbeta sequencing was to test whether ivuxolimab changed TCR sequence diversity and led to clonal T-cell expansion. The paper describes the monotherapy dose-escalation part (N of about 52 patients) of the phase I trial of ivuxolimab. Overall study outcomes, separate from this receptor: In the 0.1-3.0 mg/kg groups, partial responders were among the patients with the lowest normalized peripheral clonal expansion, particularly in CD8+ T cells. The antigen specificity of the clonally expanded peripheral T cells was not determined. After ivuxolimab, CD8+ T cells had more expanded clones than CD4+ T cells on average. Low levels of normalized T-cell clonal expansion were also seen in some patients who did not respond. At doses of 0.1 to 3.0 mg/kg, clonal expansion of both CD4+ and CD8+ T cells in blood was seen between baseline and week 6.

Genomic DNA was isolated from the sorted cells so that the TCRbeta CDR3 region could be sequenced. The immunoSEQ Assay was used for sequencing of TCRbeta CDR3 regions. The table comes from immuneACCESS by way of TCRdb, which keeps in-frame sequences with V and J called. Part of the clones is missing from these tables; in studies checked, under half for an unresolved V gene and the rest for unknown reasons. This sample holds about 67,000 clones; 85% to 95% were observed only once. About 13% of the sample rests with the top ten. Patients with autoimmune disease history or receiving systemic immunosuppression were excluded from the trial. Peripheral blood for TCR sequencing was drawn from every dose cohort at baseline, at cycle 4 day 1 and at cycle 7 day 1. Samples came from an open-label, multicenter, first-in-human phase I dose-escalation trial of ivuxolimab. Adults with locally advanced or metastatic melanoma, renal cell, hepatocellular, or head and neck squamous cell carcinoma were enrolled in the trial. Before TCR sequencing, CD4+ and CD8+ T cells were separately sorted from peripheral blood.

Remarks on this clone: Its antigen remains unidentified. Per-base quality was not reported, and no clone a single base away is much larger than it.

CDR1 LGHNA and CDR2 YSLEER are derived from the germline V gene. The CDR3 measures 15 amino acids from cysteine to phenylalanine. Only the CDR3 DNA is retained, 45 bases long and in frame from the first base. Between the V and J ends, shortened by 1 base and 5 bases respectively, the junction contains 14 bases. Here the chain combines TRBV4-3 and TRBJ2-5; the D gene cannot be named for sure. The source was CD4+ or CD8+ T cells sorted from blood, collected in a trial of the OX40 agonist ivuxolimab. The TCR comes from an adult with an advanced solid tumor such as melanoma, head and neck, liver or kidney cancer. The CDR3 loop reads CASSQGSGQGETQYF. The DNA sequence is TGCGCCAGCAGCCAAGGGTCGGGTCAAGGGGAGACCCAGTACTTC.